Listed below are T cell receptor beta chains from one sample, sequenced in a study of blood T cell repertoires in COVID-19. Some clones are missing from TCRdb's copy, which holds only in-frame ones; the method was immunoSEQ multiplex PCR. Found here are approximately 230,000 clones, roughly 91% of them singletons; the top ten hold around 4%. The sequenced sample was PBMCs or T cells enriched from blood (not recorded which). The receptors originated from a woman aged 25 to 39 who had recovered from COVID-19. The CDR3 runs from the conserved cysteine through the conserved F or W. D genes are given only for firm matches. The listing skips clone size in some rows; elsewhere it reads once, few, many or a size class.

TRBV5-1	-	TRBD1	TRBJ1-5	TGCGCCAGCAGCTTGGAGGGGGCGGAACAGCCCCAGCATTTT	CASSLEGAEQPQHF
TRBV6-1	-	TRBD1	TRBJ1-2	TGTGCCAGCAGTGAACAGGACAGGATGGGTGGCTACACCTTC	CASSEQDRMGGYTF
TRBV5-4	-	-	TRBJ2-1	TGTGCCAGCAGCTTGGTTTGGGACTTAAGCTCCTACAATGAGCAGTTCTTC	CASSLVWDLSSYNEQFF
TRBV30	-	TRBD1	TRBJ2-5	TGTGCCTGGACCCGCCTGACAGGGTCTCAAGAGACCCAGTACTTC	CAWTRLTGSQETQYF
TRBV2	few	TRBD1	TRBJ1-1	TGTGCCAGCCACCCAGGGGGGAACACTGAAGCTTTCTTT	CASHPGGNTEAFF
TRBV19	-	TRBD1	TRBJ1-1	TGTGCCAGTAGTAGACAGGGCACCACTGAAGCTTTCTTT	CASSRQGTTEAFF
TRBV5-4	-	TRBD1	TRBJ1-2	TGTGCCAGCAGCAAGAGGGACAGACCTAACTATGGCTACACCTTC	CASSKRDRPNYGYTF
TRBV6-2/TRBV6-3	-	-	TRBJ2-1	TGTGCCAGCATCCCGTCAGGGACCTACAATGAGCAGTTCTTC	CASIPSGTYNEQFF
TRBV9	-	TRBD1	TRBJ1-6	TGTGCCAGCAGCGAACTCGGGACAGGGAATTCACCCCTCCACTTT	CASSELGTGNSPLHF
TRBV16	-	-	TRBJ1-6	TGTGCCAGCAGCCAATCGCGGGGTAATTCACCCCTCCACTTT	CASSQSRGNSPLHF
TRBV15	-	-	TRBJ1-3	TGTGCCACCCGGCCAGGGAGGAGTTCTGGAAACACCATATATTTT	CATRPGRSSGNTIYF
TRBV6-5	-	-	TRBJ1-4	TGTGCCAGCACCAACCTGGGCCCGGGGATCGAAAAACTGTTTTTT	CASTNLGPGIEKLFF
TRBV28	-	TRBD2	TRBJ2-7	TGTGCCAGCACTCCTGGTTCAGCGGGAGTAGTTGTCCACGAGCAGTACTTC	CASTPGSAGVVVHEQYF
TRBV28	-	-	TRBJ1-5	TGTGCCAGCAGTTTCTTAGGGCTCGGGGATAGCAATCAGCCCCAGCATTTT	CASSFLGLGDSNQPQHF
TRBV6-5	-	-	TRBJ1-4	TGTGCCAGCAGCCCCTTGGGCCCCACTAATGAAAAACTGTTTTTT	CASSPLGPTNEKLFF
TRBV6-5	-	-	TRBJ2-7	TGTGCCAGCAGGTCCTACAGGGGGGGTTTCTACGAGCAGTACTTC	CASRSYRGGFYEQYF
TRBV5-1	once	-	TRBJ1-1	TGCGCCAGTCAGGCAGGGGCCCGTAACACTGAAGCTTTCTTT	CASQAGARNTEAFF
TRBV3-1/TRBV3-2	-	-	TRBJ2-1	TGTGCCAGCAGCCAGAACAGGGCGTATGAGCAGTTCTTC	CASSQNRAYEQFF
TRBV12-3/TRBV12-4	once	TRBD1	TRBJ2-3	TGTGCCAGCGTGACAGGGGGCGTAGATACGCAGTATTTT	CASVTGGVDTQYF
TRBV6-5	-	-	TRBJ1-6	TGTGCCAGCAGTTACGAGAGCTCCTATAATTCACCCCTCCACTTT	CASSYESSYNSPLHF
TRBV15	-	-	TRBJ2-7	TGTGCCACCAGCAGAGATCATCAGGGTAACGAGCAGTACTTC	CATSRDHQGNEQYF
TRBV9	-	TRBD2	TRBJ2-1	TGTGCCAGCAGGAAGACTAGCGGGAGTTACGATGAGCAGTTCTTC	CASRKTSGSYDEQFF
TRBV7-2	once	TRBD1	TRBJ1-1	TGTGCCAGCAGCCCAGGGACAGGCCGGAACACTGAAGCTTTCTTT	CASSPGTGRNTEAFF
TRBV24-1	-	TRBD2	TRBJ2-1	TGTGCCACCCGTGATTTTGGGGGGGGGACTAGCGGGGAAAGCTCCTACAATGAGCAGTTCTTC	CATRDFGGGTSGESSYNEQFF
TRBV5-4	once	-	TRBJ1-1	TGTGCCAGCAGCTTGGGGGGGGGAATGAACACTGAAGCTTTCTTT	CASSLGGGMNTEAFF
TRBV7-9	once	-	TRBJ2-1	TGTGCCAGCAGCTTGTCCTCCCTAGGCAATGAGCAGTTCTTC	CASSLSSLGNEQFF
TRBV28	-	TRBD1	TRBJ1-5	TGTGCCAGCAGTCCCTCCCTCTCCGGGACAGGGGTAACTTATAGCAATCAGCCCCAGCATTTT	CASSPSLSGTGVTYSNQPQHF
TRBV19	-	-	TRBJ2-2	TGTGCCAGTAGGATACAGGGTTCCGGGGAGCTGTTTTTT	CASRIQGSGELFF
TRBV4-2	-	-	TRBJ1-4	TGTGCCAGCAGCCAAGTTGAACTTACTAATGAAAAACTGTTTTTT	CASSQVELTNEKLFF
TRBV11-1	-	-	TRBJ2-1	TGTGCCAGCAGCCCCAGAGGGGGAAGGTTCCGTAATGAGCAGTTCTTC	CASSPRGGRFRNEQFF
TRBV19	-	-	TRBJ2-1	TGTGCCAGTAGTCGGCCGACAGGAAAGAGCTACAATGAGCAGTTCTTC	CASSRPTGKSYNEQFF
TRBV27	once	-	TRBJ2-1	TGTGCCAGCAGTTTAGACGGCGGTTCCTACAATGAGCAGTTCTTC	CASSLDGGSYNEQFF
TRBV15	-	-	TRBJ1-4	TGTGCCACCAGCAGAGTACCAGGGGAGACTAATGAAAAACTGTTTTTT	CATSRVPGETNEKLFF
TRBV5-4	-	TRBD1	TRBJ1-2	TGTGCCACCCGGGGACAGGGTAACTATGGCTACACCTTC	CATRGQGNYGYTF
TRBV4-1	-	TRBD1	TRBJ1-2	TGCGCCAGCAGCCAACCGTCAACAGGGGCCTCGGTCGGCTACACCTTC	CASSQPSTGASVGYTF
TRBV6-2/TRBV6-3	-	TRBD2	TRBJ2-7	TGTGCCAGCAGTGACGGGACTAGCGGCTACGAGCAGTACTTC	CASSDGTSGYEQYF
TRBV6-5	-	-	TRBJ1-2	TGTGCCAGCAGCACCGTTTACAGCTATGGCTACACCTTC	CASSTVYSYGYTF
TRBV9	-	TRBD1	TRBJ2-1	TGTGCCAGCAGCGTATCCCTCAGGGGACAGAGAAATGAGCAGTTCTTC	CASSVSLRGQRNEQFF
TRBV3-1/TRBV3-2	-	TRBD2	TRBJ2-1	TGTGCCAGCAGCCCTACCGCTAGCGGGAGTTTGGATGAGCAGTTCTTC	CASSPTASGSLDEQFF
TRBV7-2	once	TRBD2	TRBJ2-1	TGTGCCAGCAGCGCCGGGACTAGCGGTAGTAGCTCCTACAATGAGCAGTTCTTC	CASSAGTSGSSSYNEQFF
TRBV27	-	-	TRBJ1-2	TGTGCCAGCAGTTTCCAACAGGGATGGGGGTATGGCTACACCTTC	CASSFQQGWGYGYTF
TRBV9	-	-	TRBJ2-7	TGTGCCAGCAGCCCTCCGGGGGTTAGCTCCGGGAGTGAGCAGTACTTC	CASSPPGVSSGSEQYF
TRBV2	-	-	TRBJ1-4	TGTGCCAGCAAGCTAGGGACAACAAATGAAAAACTGTTTTTT	CASKLGTTNEKLFF
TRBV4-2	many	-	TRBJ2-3	TGTGCCAGCAGCCACAAGATTCGAGGGGGGGGTGATACGCAGTATTTT	CASSHKIRGGGDTQYF
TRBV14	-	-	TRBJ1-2	TGTGCCAGCAGCCATGGGGGGGCGAGTGGCTACACCTTC	CASSHGGASGYTF
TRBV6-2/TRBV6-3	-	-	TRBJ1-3	TGTGCCAGCAGTTACACAGGGACCGGAAACACCATATATTTT	CASSYTGTGNTIYF
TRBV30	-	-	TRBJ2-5	TGTGCCTGGAGTGGGGGAGCGGAGACCCAGTACTTC	CAWSGGAETQYF
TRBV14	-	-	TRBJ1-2	TGTGCCAGCAGCCAAGTCGCTAACTATGGCTACACCTTC	CASSQVANYGYTF
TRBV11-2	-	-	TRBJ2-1	TGTGCCAGCAGCTTGCGGAACTACAATGAGCAGTTCTTC	CASSLRNYNEQFF
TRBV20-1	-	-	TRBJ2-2	TGCAGTGCTAGTGGTTTGGGGCTGGGCGGGGAGCTGTTTTTT	CSASGLGLGGELFF
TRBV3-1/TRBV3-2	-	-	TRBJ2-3	TGTGCCAGCAGGGTAGGGCTAGCATCAGATACGCAGTATTTT	CASRVGLASDTQYF
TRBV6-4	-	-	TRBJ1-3	TGTGCCAGCAGGGCTTCCGCCAACTCTGGAAACACCATATATTTT	CASRASANSGNTIYF
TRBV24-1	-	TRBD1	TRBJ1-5	TGTGCCACCAGTAACACAGGGGGGAATCAGCCCCAGCATTTT	CATSNTGGNQPQHF
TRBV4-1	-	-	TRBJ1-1	TGCGCCAGCAGCCAATTTTCCGGGGGGAACACTGAAGCTTTCTTT	CASSQFSGGNTEAFF
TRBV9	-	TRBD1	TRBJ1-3	TGTGCCAGCAGCGTAGGGACAGGGTTCTCTGGAAACACCATATATTTT	CASSVGTGFSGNTIYF
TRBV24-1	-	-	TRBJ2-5	TGTGCCACCAGTGATACGGGTCCGTCGGAGACCCAGTACTTC	CATSDTGPSETQYF
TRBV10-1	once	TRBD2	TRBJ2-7	TGCGCCAGCAGTGAGTCCGGACTAGCGGGATTCTACGAGCAGTACTTC	CASSESGLAGFYEQYF